This is a list of T cell receptor beta chains from one sample in a study of blood T cell repertoires in COVID-19. Profiling relied on immunoSEQ multiplex PCR, and the TCRdb table lists in-frame clones only, not all of them. The sample holds under 45,000 clones, approximately 91% seen once. Sequencing was done on a sample of peripheral blood. All receptors derive from a man aged 55 to 70 with active or convalescent COVID-19. Both conserved end residues are part of each CDR3. The D gene is left open where the match is weak. The size field is filled for only some rows; it gives once, few, many or a size class.

>TRBV6-5|-|-|TRBJ1-1
CASMERNTEAFF
TGTGCCAGCATGGAGAGGAACACTGAAGCTTTCTTT
>TRBV6-5|-|-|TRBJ2-2
CASRPGQMNTGELFF
TGTGCCAGCAGACCAGGACAAATGAACACCGGGGAGCTGTTTTTT
>TRBV11-2|-|TRBD1|TRBJ1-5
CASSQRTGNQPQHF
TGTGCCAGCAGCCAACGGACAGGGAATCAGCCCCAGCATTTT
>TRBV11-2|-|TRBD1|TRBJ1-2
CASSLDRTGGGYTF
TGTGCCAGCAGCTTAGATAGGACAGGAGGCGGCTACACCTTC
>TRBV24-1|-|-|TRBJ1-5
CATSDFTHNQPQHF
TGTGCCACCAGTGATTTTACACACAATCAGCCCCAGCATTTT
>TRBV6-5|-|-|TRBJ1-2
CASTLETVYGYTF
TGTGCCAGCACCCTCGAGACAGTCTATGGCTACACCTTC
>TRBV6-5|-|-|TRBJ2-7
CASSQRRGGSYEQYF
TGTGCCAGCAGCCAAAGGAGGGGGGGATCCTACGAGCAGTACTTC
>TRBV5-4|-|-|TRBJ2-5
CASSHQWSGETQYF
TGTGCCAGCAGCCACCAATGGAGCGGGGAGACCCAGTACTTC
>TRBV11-2|-|-|TRBJ2-1
CASSLPSSYNEQFF
TGTGCCAGCAGCTTACCGAGCTCCTACAATGAGCAGTTCTTC
>TRBV2|-|-|TRBJ1-1
CASSDRGGNTEAFF
TGTGCCAGCAGTGACCGAGGGGGGAACACTGAAGCTTTCTTT
>TRBV11-3|-|TRBD1|TRBJ2-7
CASSLGGTGLYEQYF
TGTGCCAGCAGCTTGGGTGGGACAGGCCTCTACGAGCAGTACTTC
>TRBV5-1|-|TRBD1|TRBJ1-6
CASSSGTVNSPLHF
TGCGCCAGCAGCTCCGGGACAGTTAATTCACCCCTCCACTTT
>TRBV5-1|-|-|TRBJ1-2
CASSIGGGYTF
TGCGCCAGCAGCATCGGAGGCGGCTACACCTTC
>TRBV2|few|TRBD1|TRBJ1-1
CASSVAGGDITEAFF
TGTGCCAGCAGTGTAGCAGGGGGGGATATCACTGAAGCTTTCTTT
>TRBV19|-|-|TRBJ1-1
CASTPLTGLNTEAFF
TGTGCCAGTACCCCCCTGACAGGTCTGAACACTGAAGCTTTCTTT
>TRBV5-1|-|-|TRBJ1-1
CASSYIVNTEAFF
TGCGCCAGCAGCTATATAGTGAACACTGAAGCTTTCTTT
>TRBV6-4|-|-|TRBJ2-3
CASSEDRSTDTQYF
TGTGCCAGCAGTGAGGACAGAAGCACAGATACGCAGTATTTT
>TRBV19|-|TRBD1|TRBJ1-1
CASSIGPLLTGENTEAFF
TGTGCCAGTAGTATTGGCCCCCTCCTGACAGGGGAGAACACTGAAGCTTTCTTT
>TRBV19|-|-|TRBJ2-6
CASSIGGISGANVLTF
TGTGCCAGTAGTATTGGAGGGATCTCTGGGGCCAACGTCCTGACTTTC
>TRBV4-3|-|TRBD2|TRBJ2-7
CASSQDGGGGEQYF
TGCGCCAGCAGCCAAGATGGGGGGGGAGGCGAGCAGTACTTC
>TRBV5-1|-|-|TRBJ2-3
CASSLAGVDTQYF
TGCGCCAGCAGCTTGGCCGGGGTAGATACGCAGTATTTT
>TRBV7-3|-|-|TRBJ2-7
CASSLDGRAYEQYF
TGTGCCAGCAGCTTGGACGGGAGAGCCTACGAGCAGTACTTC
>TRBV20-1|-|-|TRBJ1-1
CSARVATEAFF
TGCAGTGCTAGAGTAGCCACTGAAGCTTTCTTT
>TRBV15|-|-|TRBJ1-1
CATSRDLWAGVNTEAFF
TGTGCCACCAGCAGAGATCTTTGGGCAGGGGTAAACACTGAAGCTTTCTTT
>TRBV5-1|-|TRBD1|TRBJ1-1
CASSLDRGANTEAFF
TGCGCCAGCAGCTTGGACAGGGGAGCGAACACTGAAGCTTTCTTT
>TRBV18|-|TRBD2|TRBJ2-1
CASSPQLAGDRDEQFF
TGTGCCAGCTCACCACAACTAGCGGGGGACCGGGATGAGCAGTTCTTC
>TRBV7-3|-|TRBD2|TRBJ2-2
CASSQRGAGQATGELFF
TGTGCCAGCAGCCAACGGGGAGCGGGGCAGGCCACCGGGGAGCTGTTTTTT
>TRBV5-1|-|TRBD1|TRBJ1-2
CASSLAGTAYGYTF
TGCGCCAGCAGCTTGGCCGGGACAGCCTATGGCTACACCTTC
>TRBV7-9|-|-|TRBJ2-1
CASSLGQGKNNEQFF
TGTGCCAGCAGCTTAGGGCAGGGGAAGAACAATGAGCAGTTCTTC
>TRBV5-1|-|-|TRBJ1-1
CVSSLIRNTEAFF
TGCGTCAGCAGCTTGATCAGGAACACTGAAGCTTTCTTT